This TCR beta chain was identified during a study of blood T cells in healthy people across ages (dated by TCRdb to the mid-2010s). General notes on the study: In model experiments, template switching captured about one uniquely barcoded TCR beta cDNA molecule for every two T cells. For two donors (one aged 18 to 29 and one aged 80 or older), the study analyzed two additional independent replicas of 1 million unique cDNA reads from the same blood draw. To avoid experimental bias, donors of different ages were randomly spread across the sequencing lanes. Using deep sequencing normalized with unique cDNA molecular identifiers, the study measured how TCR beta repertoire diversity changes with age. The donors were split into four age groups: young (average roughly 15 years), middle-aged (over 35), aged (62) and long-lived (over 75).

For this clonotype: This clone's antigen is unknown. No base qualities exist here, and no much larger clone lies one base off it.

CDR3 length: 13 amino acids, cysteine to phenylalanine. Here the CDR3 DNA is all that survives: 39 bases in frame from base 1. Per the germline V gene, LGHNA is the CDR1 and YSLEER is the CDR2. V is clipped by 0 bases and J by 8 bases, and the sequence between their germline boundaries is 10 bases long. The roughly 39 donors, aged 6 to 90 years, were systemically healthy Caucasian individuals from Russia. Each donor gave about 10 milliliters of peripheral blood, drawn into EDTA-treated Vacutainer tubes. PBMCs were isolated by Ficoll-Paque density-gradient centrifugation, with at least 6.5 million obtained per sample. Trizol reagent was used to extract total RNA from PBMCs, with at least 5.5 micrograms per sample. Naive CD45RAhigh/CD27high T cell percentages were measured by flow cytometry on a PBMC aliquot from every donor. Findings and caveats that apply to the study as a whole: Conclusive comparison of naive and antigen-experienced compartments was prevented by the profiling of bulk unsorted PBMCs. Observed TCR beta diversity correlated strongly with the percentage of naive T cells measured by flow cytometry. Compared with the aged group, the long-lived group had more naive CD4+ T cells, fewer expanded clones and increased TCR diversity, suggesting age selection. Donor CMV infection status was unknown, potentially confounding age-related changes in expanded clonotypes. As age increased, observed TCR beta diversity per million T cells dropped in a roughly linear way, and a significant reduction was already evident by age 40. Estimates of total diversity from one million sequenced T cells were regarded as lower bounds and underestimates.

The library came from 5' RACE. Sequenced on an Illumina HiSeq 2500. The second PCR ran for about 6 to 12 cycles and used a J-beta primer mix along with a sample-barcoded 5' primer. Each TCR beta cDNA molecule received a unique molecular identifier from a template-switch 5' adaptor carrying 12 random nucleotides. Each sample yielded at least 2.5 million CDR3-containing paired-end reads. First-strand cDNA synthesis was performed from all RNA using the Mint cDNA synthesis kit, with priming by a TRBC-specific oligonucleotide. After uracil-DNA glycosylase treatment, a first 18-cycle PCR used universal primers M1SS and BC2_uni_R on all cDNA. The paper's processing steps were these. For normalization, 1 million high-quality reads, each with a distinct molecular identifier, were randomly selected from each sample. Instead of being binned into consensus sequences, reads that shared molecular identifiers were thrown out. CDR3 identification, clonotype clustering and error correction used MiTCR with a Q25 quality threshold and the strictest error-elimination algorithm. A nonparametric unseen species model with Euler transformation was used to estimate lower-bound total TCR beta diversity. TCRdb reran the public reads through fastp at Q25 and MiXCR, keeping productive beta chains. Each record represents a unique CDR3 protein, reported with the most common genes and DNA among its rows. The V and J calls come from TCRdb's annotation, not from the publication. The sample yields about 1.8 million distinct CDR3 sequences; roughly 52% were counted once. The ten largest clonotypes hold approximately 2% of the sample.

In this chain, TRBV4-3 is recombined with TRBJ1-1, with the D gene too uncertain to name. The sequenced material came from blood. The sequence derives from a woman between 35 and 50 years old in good health. The bases are TGCGCCAGCAGCCAAGATCTGGCAGACGAAGCTTTCTTT. Its protein is CASSQDLADEAFF.